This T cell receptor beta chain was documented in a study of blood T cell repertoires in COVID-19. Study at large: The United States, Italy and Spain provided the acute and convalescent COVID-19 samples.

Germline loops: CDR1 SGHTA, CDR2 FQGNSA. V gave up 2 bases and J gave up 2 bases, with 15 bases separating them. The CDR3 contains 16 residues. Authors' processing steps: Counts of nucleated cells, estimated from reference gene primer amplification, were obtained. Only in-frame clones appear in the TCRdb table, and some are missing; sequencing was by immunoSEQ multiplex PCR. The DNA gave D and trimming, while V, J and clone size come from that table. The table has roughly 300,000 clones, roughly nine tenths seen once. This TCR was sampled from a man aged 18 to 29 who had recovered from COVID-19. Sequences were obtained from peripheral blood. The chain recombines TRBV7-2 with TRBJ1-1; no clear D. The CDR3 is CASSLWEYKGNTEAFF. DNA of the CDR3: TGTGCCAGCAGCTTATGGGAGTATAAGGGAAACACTGAAGCTTTCTTT.